A selection of T cell receptor beta chains follows, all from one sample in a study of T cell responses to AZD1222 COVID-19 vaccine. Data came from immunoSEQ multiplex PCR; TCRdb stores just in-frame clones and leaves some out. The sample lists 95,000 to 150,000 clones; approximately 90% were seen once. This material consisted of peripheral blood, taken on day 0 of AZD1222 vaccination. Receptors originate from an adult in good health. Both conserved end residues are part of each CDR3. A D gene is named only where the DNA matches it firmly. Clone size, where shown, is once, few, many, or a class for clones that have expanded.

size	V	J	D	CDR3	DNA
NA	TRBV4-3	TRBJ2-2	TRBD2	CASSQDVYESGGGGTGELFF	TGCGCCAGCAGCCAAGATGTGTATGAATCGGGGGGAGGAGGCACCGGGGAGCTGTTTTTT
NA	TRBV11-2	TRBJ2-3	NA	CASSPGRGPPDTQYF	TGTGCCAGCAGCCCCGGGAGAGGGCCACCAGATACGCAGTATTTT
NA	TRBV5-6	TRBJ2-3	TRBD2	CASSSPGLAGADYTQYF	TGTGCCAGCAGCTCGCCGGGACTAGCGGGGGCTGATTATACGCAGTATTTT
NA	TRBV12-5	TRBJ2-1	NA	CASGLVGRHNEQFF	TGTGCTAGTGGTTTGGTAGGCAGACACAATGAGCAGTTCTTC
NA	TRBV9	TRBJ1-2	TRBD1	CASSRQGLDYGYTF	TGTGCCAGCAGCCGACAGGGACTTGACTATGGCTACACCTTC
NA	TRBV6-5	TRBJ2-7	TRBD2	CASSRQASGIYEQYF	TGTGCCAGCAGCAGACAGGCTAGCGGGATATACGAGCAGTACTTC
once	TRBV7-2	TRBJ2-7	NA	CASSLVEGPHEQYF	TGTGCCAGCAGCTTAGTAGAGGGGCCCCACGAGCAGTACTTC
NA	TRBV27	TRBJ1-6	NA	CASSSKSSYNSPLHF	TGTGCCAGCAGTTCAAAGAGCTCCTATAATTCACCCCTCCACTTT
NA	TRBV13	TRBJ1-1	NA	CASSSFRGLGTEAFF	TGTGCCAGCAGCTCCTTCAGGGGACTTGGCACTGAAGCTTTCTTT
NA	TRBV30	TRBJ2-4	TRBD2	CAWSVGRRLAGAKNIQYF	TGTGCCTGGAGTGTAGGAAGAAGACTAGCGGGGGCCAAAAACATTCAGTACTTC
NA	TRBV28	TRBJ2-1	TRBD1	CASSLRGGRVNEQFF	TGTGCCAGCAGTTTGCGAGGGGGCAGGGTAAATGAGCAGTTCTTC
NA	TRBV27	TRBJ2-7	NA	CASSPLRSSYEQYF	TGTGCCAGCAGTCCCCTAAGGAGCTCCTACGAGCAGTACTTC
NA	TRBV5-1	TRBJ2-7	NA	CASSTFGVAYEQYF	TGCGCCAGCAGCACCTTCGGTGTGGCCTACGAGCAGTACTTC
once	TRBV15	TRBJ1-4	TRBD1	CATSGQGEKLFF	TGTGCCACCAGCGGACAGGGTGAAAAACTGTTTTTT
NA	TRBV9	TRBJ1-2	NA	CASTPRSGYGYTF	TGTGCCAGCACACCCCGGAGTGGCTATGGCTACACCTTC
NA	TRBV5-1	TRBJ1-3	NA	CASSLWGPGNTIYF	TGCGCCAGCAGCTTGTGGGGGCCTGGAAACACCATATATTTT
NA	TRBV28	TRBJ1-5	NA	CASSLKGQPQHF	TGTGCCAGCAGTTTAAAGGGTCAGCCCCAGCATTTT
NA	TRBV7-2	TRBJ1-1	NA	CASGWLDTEAFF	TGTGCCAGCGGGTGGCTGGATACTGAAGCTTTCTTT
NA	TRBV4-1	TRBJ2-7	TRBD2	CASSQTSGRPYEQYF	TGCGCCAGCAGCCAAACTAGCGGGAGGCCCTACGAGCAGTACTTC
NA	TRBV4-3	TRBJ2-7	TRBD2	CASSQDPSGDYPYEQYF	TGCGCCAGCAGCCAAGATCCGAGCGGGGACTATCCCTACGAGCAGTACTTC
NA	TRBV28	TRBJ1-3	NA	CASFDRGGSGNTIYF	TGTGCCAGCTTTGATAGAGGGGGATCTGGAAACACCATATATTTT
NA	TRBV29-1	TRBJ1-2	NA	CSGLGSSPYGYTF	TGCAGCGGCTTGGGGTCCTCGCCCTATGGCTACACCTTC
NA	TRBV7-9	TRBJ2-5	TRBD2	CASSIGLAGGQETQYF	TGTGCCAGCAGCATCGGACTAGCGGGAGGGCAAGAGACCCAGTACTTC